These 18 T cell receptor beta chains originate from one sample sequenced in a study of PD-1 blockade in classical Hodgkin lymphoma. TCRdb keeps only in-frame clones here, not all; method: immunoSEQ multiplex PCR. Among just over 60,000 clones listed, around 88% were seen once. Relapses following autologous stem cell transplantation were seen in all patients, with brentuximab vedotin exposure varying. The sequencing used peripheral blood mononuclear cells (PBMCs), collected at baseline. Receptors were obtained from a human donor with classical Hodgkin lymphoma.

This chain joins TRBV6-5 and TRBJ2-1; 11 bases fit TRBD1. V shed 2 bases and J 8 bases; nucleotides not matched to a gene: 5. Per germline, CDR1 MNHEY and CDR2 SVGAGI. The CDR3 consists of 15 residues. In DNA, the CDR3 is TGTGCCAGCAGTTACCTGGGACAGGGGGTCGATGAGCAGTTCTTC. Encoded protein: CASSYLGQGVDEQFF.

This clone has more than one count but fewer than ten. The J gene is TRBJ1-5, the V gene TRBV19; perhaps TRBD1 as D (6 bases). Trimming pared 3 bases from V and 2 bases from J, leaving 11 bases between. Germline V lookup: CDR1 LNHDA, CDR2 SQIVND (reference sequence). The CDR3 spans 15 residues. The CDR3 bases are TGTGCCAGTAGTATTGGGGCAGGGGGCAATCAGCCCCAGCATTTT. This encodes CASSIGAGGNQPQHF.

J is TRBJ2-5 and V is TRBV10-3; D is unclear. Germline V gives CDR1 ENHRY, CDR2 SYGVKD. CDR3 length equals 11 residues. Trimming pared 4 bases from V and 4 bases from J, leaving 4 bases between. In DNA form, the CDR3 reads TGTGCCATCAGTGCAGGAGAGACCCAGTACTTC. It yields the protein CAISAGETQYF.

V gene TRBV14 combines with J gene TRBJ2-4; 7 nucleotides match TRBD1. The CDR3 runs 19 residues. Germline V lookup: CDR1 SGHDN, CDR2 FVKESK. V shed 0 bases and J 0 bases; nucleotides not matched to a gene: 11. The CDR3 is CASSQDEGQPFVAKNIQYF. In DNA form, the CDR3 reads TGTGCCAGCAGCCAAGATGAGGGACAGCCGTTTGTAGCCAAAAACATTCAGTACTTC.

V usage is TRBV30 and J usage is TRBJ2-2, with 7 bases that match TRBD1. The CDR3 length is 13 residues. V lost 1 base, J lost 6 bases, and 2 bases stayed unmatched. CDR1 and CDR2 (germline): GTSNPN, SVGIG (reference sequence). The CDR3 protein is CAWSGGGPGELFF. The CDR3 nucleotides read TGTGCCTGGAGTGGAGGGGGCCCCGGGGAGCTGTTTTTT.

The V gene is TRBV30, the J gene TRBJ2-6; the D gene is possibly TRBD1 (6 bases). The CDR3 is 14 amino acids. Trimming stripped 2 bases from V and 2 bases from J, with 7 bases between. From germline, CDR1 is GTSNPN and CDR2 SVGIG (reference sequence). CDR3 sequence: CAWSSGAGANVLTF. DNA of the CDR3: TGTGCCTGGAGTTCAGGGGCTGGGGCCAACGTCCTGACTTTC. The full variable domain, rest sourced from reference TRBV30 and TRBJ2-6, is SQTIHQWPATLVQPVGSPLSLECTVEGTSNPNLYWYRQAAGRGLQLLFYSVGIGQISSEVPQNLSASRPQDRQFILSSKKLLLSDSGFYLCAWSSGAGANVLTFGAGSRLTVL.

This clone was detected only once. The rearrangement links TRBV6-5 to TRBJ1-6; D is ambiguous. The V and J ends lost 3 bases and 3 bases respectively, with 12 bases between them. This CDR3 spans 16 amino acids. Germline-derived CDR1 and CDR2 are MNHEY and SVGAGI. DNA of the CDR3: TGTGCCAGCAGTTATACGGGATTGGGCTATAATTCACCCCTCCACTTT. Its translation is CASSYTGLGYNSPLHF.

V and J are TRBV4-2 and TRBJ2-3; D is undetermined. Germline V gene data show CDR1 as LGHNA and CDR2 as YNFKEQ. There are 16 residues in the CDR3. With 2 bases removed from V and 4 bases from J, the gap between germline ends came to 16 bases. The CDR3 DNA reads TGTGCCAGCAGCCAAACTTTTGGCCGCGAATCAGATACGCAGTATTTT. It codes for CASSQTFGRESDTQYF.

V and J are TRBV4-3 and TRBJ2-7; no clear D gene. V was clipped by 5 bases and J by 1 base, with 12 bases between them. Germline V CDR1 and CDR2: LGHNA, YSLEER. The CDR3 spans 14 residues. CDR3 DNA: TGCGCCAGCAGCAGAACGGCAGATTCCTACGAGCAGTACTTC. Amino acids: CASSRTADSYEQYF.

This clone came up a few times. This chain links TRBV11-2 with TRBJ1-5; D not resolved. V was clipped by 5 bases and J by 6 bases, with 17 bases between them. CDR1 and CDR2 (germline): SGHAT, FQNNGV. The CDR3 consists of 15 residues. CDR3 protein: CASSQGRGWGQPQHF. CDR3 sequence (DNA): TGTGCCAGCAGCCAAGGACGAGGATGGGGTCAGCCCCAGCATTTT.

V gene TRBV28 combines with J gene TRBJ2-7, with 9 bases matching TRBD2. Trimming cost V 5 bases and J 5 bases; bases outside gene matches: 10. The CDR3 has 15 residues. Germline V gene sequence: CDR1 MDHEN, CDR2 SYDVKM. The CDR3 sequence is CASSPPGLAFHEQYF. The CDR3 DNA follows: TGTGCCAGCAGTCCCCCGGGACTAGCTTTCCACGAGCAGTACTTC.

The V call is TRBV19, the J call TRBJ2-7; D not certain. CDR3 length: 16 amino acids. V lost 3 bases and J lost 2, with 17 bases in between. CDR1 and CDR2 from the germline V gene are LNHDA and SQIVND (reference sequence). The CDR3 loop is CASSIGDGRGPYEQYF. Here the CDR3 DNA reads TGTGCCAGTAGTATCGGAGACGGACGAGGACCCTACGAGCAGTACTTC.

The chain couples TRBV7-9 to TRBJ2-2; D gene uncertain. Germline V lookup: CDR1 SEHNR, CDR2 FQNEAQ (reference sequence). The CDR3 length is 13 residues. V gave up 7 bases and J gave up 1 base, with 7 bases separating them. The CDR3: CASIRLNTGELFF. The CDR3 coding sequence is TGTGCCAGCATCCGGTTGAACACCGGGGAGCTGTTTTTT. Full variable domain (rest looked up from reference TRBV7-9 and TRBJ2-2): DTGVSQNPRHKITKRGQNVTFRCDPISEHNRLYWYRQTLGQGPEFLTYFQNEAQLEKSRLLSDRFSAERPKGSFSTLEIQRTEQGDSAMYLCASIRLNTGELFFGEGSRLTVL.

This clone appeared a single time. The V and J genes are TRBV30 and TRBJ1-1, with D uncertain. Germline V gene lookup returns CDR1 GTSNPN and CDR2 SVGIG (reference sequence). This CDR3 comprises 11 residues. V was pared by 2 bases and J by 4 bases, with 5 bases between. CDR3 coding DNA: TGTGCCTGGAGTCCGGTCACTGAAGCTTTCTTT. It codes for CAWSPVTEAFF.

The CDR3 nucleotides are TGTGCCAGCAGCTTAGGAGCAGGGGGGCAGGGGAACGAGCAGTACTTC. It codes for CASSLGAGGQGNEQYF. V is TRBV7-9 and J is TRBJ2-7, with D maybe TRBD1 (7 bases). The CDR3 consists of 16 residues. Germline CDR1 and CDR2: SEHNR and FQNEAQ (reference sequence). Trimming left V 1 base short and J 5 bases short, with 18 bases between.

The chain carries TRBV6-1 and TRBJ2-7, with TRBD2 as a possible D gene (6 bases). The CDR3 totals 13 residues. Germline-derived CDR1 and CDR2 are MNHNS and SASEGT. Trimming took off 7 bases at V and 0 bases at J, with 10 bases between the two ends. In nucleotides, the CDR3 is TGTGCCAGCACGGGGGTCTCCTCCTACGAGCAGTACTTC. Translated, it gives CASTGVSSYEQYF.

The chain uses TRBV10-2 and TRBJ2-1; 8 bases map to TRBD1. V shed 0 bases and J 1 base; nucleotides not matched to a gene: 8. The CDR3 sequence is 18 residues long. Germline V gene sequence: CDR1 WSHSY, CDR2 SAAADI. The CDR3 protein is CASSESSPGQGSYNEQFF. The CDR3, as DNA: TGCGCCAGCAGTGAGTCTTCCCCAGGACAGGGTTCCTACAATGAGCAGTTCTTC.

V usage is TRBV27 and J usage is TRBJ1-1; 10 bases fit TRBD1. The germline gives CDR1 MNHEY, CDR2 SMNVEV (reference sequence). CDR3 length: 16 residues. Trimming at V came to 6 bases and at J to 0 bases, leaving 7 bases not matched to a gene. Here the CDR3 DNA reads TGTGCCAGCAGATGGACAGGGGGGCCCTTGAACACTGAAGCTTTCTTT. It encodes CASRWTGGPLNTEAFF.